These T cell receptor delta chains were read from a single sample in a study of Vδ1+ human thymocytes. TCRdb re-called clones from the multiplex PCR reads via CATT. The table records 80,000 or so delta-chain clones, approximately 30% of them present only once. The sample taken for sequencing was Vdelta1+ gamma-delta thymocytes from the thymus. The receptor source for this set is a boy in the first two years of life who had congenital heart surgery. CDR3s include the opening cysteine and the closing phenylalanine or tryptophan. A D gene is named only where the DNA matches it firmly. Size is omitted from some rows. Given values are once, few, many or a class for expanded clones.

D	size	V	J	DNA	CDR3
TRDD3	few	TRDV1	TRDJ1	TGTGCTCTTGGTTTCGGCTGGGGGATACCCTACACCGATAAACTCATCTTT	CALGFGWGIPYTDKLIF
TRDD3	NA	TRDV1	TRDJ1	TGTGCTCTTGGGGAACTCAAGGTAACCTGGGGGATAAACGGGGCCTACACCGATAAACTCATCTTT	CALGELKVTWGINGAYTDKLIF
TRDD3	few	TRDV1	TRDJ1	TGCGCTCTTGGGGAACGTACTGGGGGATTTCCAGCCCAGTACACCGATAAACTCATCTTT	CALGERTGGFPAQYTDKLIF
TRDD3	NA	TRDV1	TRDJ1	TGTGCTCTTGGGGAAATCCGTTGCTGGGGGATGTACACCGATAAACTCATCTTT	CALGEIRCWGMYTDKLIF
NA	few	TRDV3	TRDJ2	TGCGCTAGGCGGGCAGCACAACTCTTCTTT	CARRAAQLFF
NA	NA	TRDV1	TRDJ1	TGTGCTCTTGGGGAACTTCCCCCAGTGACCAATGATAAACTCATCTTT	CALGELPPVTNDKLIF
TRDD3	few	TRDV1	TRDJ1	TGTGCTCTTGGGGAGTCATCCCCCTACTGGGGGATACCAACCGATAAACTCATCTTT	CALGESSPYWGIPTDKLIF
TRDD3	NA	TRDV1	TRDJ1	TGTGCTCTTGGGGAACCACTTGCTACCCCCTGGGGGATACAGCCCGATAAACTCATCTTT	CALGEPLATPWGIQPDKLIF
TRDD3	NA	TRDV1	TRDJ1	TGTGCTCTTGGGGAAAGAGGACGATCCATGAGTACTGGGGGATACTCGTACACCGATAAACTCATCTTT	CALGERGRSMSTGGYSYTDKLIF
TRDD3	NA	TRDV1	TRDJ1	TGTGCTCTTGGGGCCGCGTTCGATACTGGGGGATACCCGGGGTACACCGATAAACTCATCTTT	CALGAAFDTGGYPGYTDKLIF
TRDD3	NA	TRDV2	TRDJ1	TGTGCCTGGTCGACAGGTACTGGGGGACCTGTAGGGTACACCGATAAACTCATCTTT	CAWSTGTGGPVGYTDKLIF
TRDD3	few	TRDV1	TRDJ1	TGTGCTCTTGGGGAACCCCGATTCTGTGGACCCGGGGGATATGAAGTCCGACCGTACGATAAACTCATCTTT	CALGEPRFCGPGGYEVRPYDKLIF
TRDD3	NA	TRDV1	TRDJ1	TGTGCTCTTGGGGAACTAGCGTCCCCCGGCTACGCCTGGGGATACGCCCGCGGGTACACCGATAAACTCATCTTT	CALGELASPGYAWGYARGYTDKLIF
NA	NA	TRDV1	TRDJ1	TGTGCTCTTGGGGAAGGGTTTCGTGGCCTACGGTACACCGATAAACTCATCTTT	CALGEGFRGLRYTDKLIF
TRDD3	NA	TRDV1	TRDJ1	TGTGCTCTTGGGGCGACCCTTAGGGCGGCGAAGTGGGGGATAGCGTACACCGATAAACTCATCTTT	CALGATLRAAKWGIAYTDKLIF
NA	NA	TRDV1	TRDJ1	TGTGCTCTTGGGGAAGTTTGCCTTCCGGGGGGCGACACCGATAAACTCATCTTT	CALGEVCLPGGDTDKLIF
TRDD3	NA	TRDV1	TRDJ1	TGTGCCGTCCAAGCGAAGCTAATCCCCCTCAGTACTGGGGGATACGAAGAACTCATCTTT	CAVQAKLIPLSTGGYEELIF
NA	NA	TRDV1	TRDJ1	TGTGCTCTTGGGGGCCGGCCTTCCCTCGCCCCTACTAAACTCATCTTT	CALGGRPSLAPTKLIF
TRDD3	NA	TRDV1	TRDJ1	TGTGCTTTTGGGTCCCGGCCTTCCACCCTACTGGGGGACCCTTACACCGATAAACTCATCTTT	CAFGSRPSTLLGDPYTDKLIF
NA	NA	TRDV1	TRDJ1	TGTGCTCTTGGGGGCCAAGCGGAAACCGATAAACTCATCTTT	CALGGQAETDKLIF
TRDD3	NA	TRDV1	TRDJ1	TGTGCTCTTGGGGAACTGAGGTCTCCCGCGTACTGGGGGATCCCCACCGATAAACTCATCTTT	CALGELRSPAYWGIPTDKLIF
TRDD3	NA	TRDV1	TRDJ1	TGTGCTCTTGGGGAACCGTTTGGGGATACATCAAAACTCATCTTT	CALGEPFGDTSKLIF
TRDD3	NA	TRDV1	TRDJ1	TGTGCTCTTGGGGGTCACTCGGGGATACTGGGTGATAAACTCATCTTT	CALGGHSGILGDKLIF
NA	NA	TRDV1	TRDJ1	TGTGCTCTTGGGGGCCCAGGTGTCCTTCCTAGGGGGGGATATCTGTGGTACACCGATAAACTCATCTTT	CALGGPGVLPRGGYLWYTDKLIF
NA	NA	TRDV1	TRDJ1	TGTGCTCTTGGGGAAAAAATCCCTCCCCCGGCTTTGTACACCGATAAACTCATCTTT	CALGEKIPPPALYTDKLIF
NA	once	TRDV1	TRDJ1	TGTGCTCTTGGGGTTGTGTGGGCTATCTACCCCGATAAACTCATCTTT	CALGVVWAIYPDKLIF
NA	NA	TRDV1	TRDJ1	TGTGCTCTGGGACCACACCTTCCTACTCCAACTGGGGGCCCACCCCACACCGATAAACTCATCTTT	CALGPHLPTPTGGPPHTDKLIF
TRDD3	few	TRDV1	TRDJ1	TGTGCTCTTGGGGGGATTCTTCCTACTCTGCGTACTGGGGGATACACGCATAAACTCATCTTT	CALGGILPTLRTGGYTHKLIF
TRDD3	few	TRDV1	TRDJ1	TGTGCTCTTGGGGAACTCGAGCCTACGTGGGGGAACCCTCTGGGACTCATCTTT	CALGELEPTWGNPLGLIF
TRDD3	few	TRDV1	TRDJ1	TGTGCTCTTGGGGAAGCCCCCCATCCCGATTCCTGTTGGGGGATTTACACCGATAAACTCATCTTT	CALGEAPHPDSCWGIYTDKLIF
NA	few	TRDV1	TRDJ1	TGTGCTCTTGGGGCTCCCCTGATTATCGATAAACTCATCTTT	CALGAPLIIDKLIF
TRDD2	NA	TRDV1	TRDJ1	TGTGCTCTTGGGGACTCGTCCTTCCTACACCTTCACACCGATAACCTCATCTTT	CALGDSSFLHLHTDNLIF
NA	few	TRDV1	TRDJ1	TGTGCTCTTGGGGGCCCCCTCACTTCCGCTCTATCCCTGGGGTGCACCGATAAACTCATCTTT	CALGGPLTSALSLGCTDKLIF
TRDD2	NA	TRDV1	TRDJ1	TGTGCTCTTGGGCCCCCTTCCTACCCGGATAAACTCATCTTT	CALGPPSYPDKLIF
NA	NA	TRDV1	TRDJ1	TGTGCTCTTGGGGAACATCCGCTTCCTACCTGGGGGATTTGGTTGACCTCGTACACCGATAAACTCATCTTT	CALGEHPLPTWGIWLTSYTDKLIF
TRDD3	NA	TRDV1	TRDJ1	TGTGCTCTATTCCTATTCTCCCTGGGGGACGATAACACCGATAAACTCATCTTT	CALFLFSLGDDNTDKLIF
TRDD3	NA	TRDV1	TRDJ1	TGTGCTCTTGGGGACACACGCGCCCCAAACTACTGGGGGAAGGGAACCGATAAACTCATCTTT	CALGDTRAPNYWGKGTDKLIF
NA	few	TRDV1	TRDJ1	TGTGCTCTTGGGGAACGGACCCCGCCCGGGAGCACCGATAAACTCATCTTT	CALGERTPPGSTDKLIF
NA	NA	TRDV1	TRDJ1	TGTGCTCTTGGGGAAGACCTTCCCGCTGTCGGGTGGGGTGATAAACTCATCTTC	CALGEDLPAVGWGDKLIF
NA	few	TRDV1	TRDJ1	TGTGCTCTTGGGGACCATACGGTTCCGCCGAACACCGATAAACTCATCTTT	CALGDHTVPPNTDKLIF
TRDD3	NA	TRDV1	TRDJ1	TGTGCTCTTGGGATTCCTCCTATAGCTCTGGCTGGGGGATACGCGCGGCTAAGGGGGTCGTACACCGATAAACTCATCTTT	CALGIPPIALAGGYARLRGSYTDKLIF
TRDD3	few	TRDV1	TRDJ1	TGTGCTCTTGGGGAACTTCCTCTCAACCTAAAAGTGGACTGGGGGATACGAAGCGATAAACTCATCTTT	CALGELPLNLKVDWGIRSDKLIF
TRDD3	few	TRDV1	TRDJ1	TGTGCTCTTGGGGAACTTGGCCCTAAATACCCGTTCGTGGTGGGGGATCCAATTGGTACACCGGATAAACTCATCTTT	CALGELGPKYPFVVGDPIGTPDKLIF
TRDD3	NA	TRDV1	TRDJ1	TGTGCTCTTGGGGAAGGATACTGGGGGATACTTTCCCATAAACTCATCTTT	CALGEGYWGILSHKLIF
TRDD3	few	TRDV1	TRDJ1	TGTGCTCTTGGGGAACAGTTAGGTCCTACTGGGGGACTATACACCGATAAACTCATCTTT	CALGEQLGPTGGLYTDKLIF
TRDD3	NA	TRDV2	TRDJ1	TGTGCCTGTGCCACCGGGACTGGGGGATACATCATCTTT	CACATGTGGYIIF
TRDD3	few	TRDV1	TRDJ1	TGTGCTCTTGGGGAAACCTGGGGGATCCGGTCGTACACCGATAAACTCATCTTT	CALGETWGIRSYTDKLIF
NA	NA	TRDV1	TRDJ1	TGTGCTCTTGGGGAATCGGCTCCCAAGACTTGCGTGACCGATAAACTCATCTTT	CALGESAPKTCVTDKLIF
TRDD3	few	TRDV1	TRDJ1	TGTGCTCTTGGGGTCACGAGCGGGGATAAGGTCACCGATAAACTCATCTTT	CALGVTSGDKVTDKLIF
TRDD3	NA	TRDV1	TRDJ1	TGTGCTCTTGGGGAATCGCTTACGCTGAGCCGTTCGATCCTCGCCACAACTGGGGGATACGCCGATAAACTCATCTTT	CALGESLTLSRSILATTGGYADKLIF
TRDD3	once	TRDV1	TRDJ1	TGTGCTCTTGGGGAAGTACTGGGGGGATACACCGATAAACTCATCTTT	CALGEVLGGYTDKLIF
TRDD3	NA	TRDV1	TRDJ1	TGTGCTCTTGGGGAAGGGCTGGGGGTGAATTATAACCCCTACACCGATAAACTCATCTTT	CALGEGLGVNYNPYTDKLIF
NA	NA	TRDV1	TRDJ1	TGTGCTCTTGGGGAACGGGGGTTTTGGGGCGATAAACTCATCTTT	CALGERGFWGDKLIF
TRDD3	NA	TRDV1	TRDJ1	TGTGCTCTTGGGGAACTAACTGGGGTGGGCCCGTCATCTAAAAGGGATTCGATTAAGCTCATCTTT	CALGELTGVGPSSKRDSIKLIF
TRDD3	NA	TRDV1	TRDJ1	TGTGCTCTTGGGGATATTTCACTACTGGGGACAATCTCAGGACTCATCTTT	CALGDISLLGTISGLIF
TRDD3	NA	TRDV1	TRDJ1	TGTGCTCTTGAGGACCTGCGGTACTGGGGGAATACCGATAAACTCATCTTT	CALEDLRYWGNTDKLIF
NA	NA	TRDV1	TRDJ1	TGTGCTCTTGGATCCCCCGACGATAAACTCATCTTT	CALGSPDDKLIF